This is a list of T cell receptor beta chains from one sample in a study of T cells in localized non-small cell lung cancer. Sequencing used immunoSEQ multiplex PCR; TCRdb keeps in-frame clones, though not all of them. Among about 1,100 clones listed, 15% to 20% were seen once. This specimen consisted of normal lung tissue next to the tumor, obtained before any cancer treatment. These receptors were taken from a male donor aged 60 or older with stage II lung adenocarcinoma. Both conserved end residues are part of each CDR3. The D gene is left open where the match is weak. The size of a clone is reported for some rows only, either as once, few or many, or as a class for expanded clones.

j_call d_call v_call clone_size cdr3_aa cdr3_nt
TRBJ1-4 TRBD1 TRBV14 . CASSQGDRAWDEKLFF TGTGCCAGCAGCCAAGGGGACAGGGCCTGGGATGAAAAACTGTTTTTT
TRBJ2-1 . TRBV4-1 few CASSQDSGLDYNEQFF TGCGCCAGCAGCCAAGATTCGGGACTTGACTACAATGAGCAGTTCTTC
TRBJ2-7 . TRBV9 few CASSLGARGEQYF TGTGCCAGCAGCTTAGGGGCGCGGGGCGAGCAGTACTTC
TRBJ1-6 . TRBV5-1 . CASSLGGENSPLHF TGCGCCAGCAGCTTGGGTGGGGAGAATTCACCCCTCCACTTT
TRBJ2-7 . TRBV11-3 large CASSPYSGSTYEQYF TGTGCCAGCAGCCCATATAGCGGCTCGACCTACGAGCAGTACTTC
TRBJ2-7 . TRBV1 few CASSQDHGLGYEQYF TGCGCCAGCAGCCAAGATCATGGCCTAGGGTACGAGCAGTACTTC
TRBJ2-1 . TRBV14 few CASNRVWGNEQFF TGTGCCAGCAACAGGGTTTGGGGCAATGAGCAGTTCTTC
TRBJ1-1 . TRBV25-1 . CASSLRNTEAFF TGTGCCAGCAGCCTGAGGAACACTGAAGCTTTCTTT
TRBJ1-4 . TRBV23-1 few CASSLVGNEKLFF TGCGCCAGCAGCTTAGTGGGGAATGAAAAACTGTTTTTT
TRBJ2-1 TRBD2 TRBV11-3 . CASSSAGGGAYEQFF TGTGCCAGCAGCTCGGCTGGCGGGGGGGCCTATGAGCAGTTCTTC
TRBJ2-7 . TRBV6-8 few CASRGDGHYEQYF TGTGCCAGCAGGGGGGACGGCCACTACGAGCAGTACTTC
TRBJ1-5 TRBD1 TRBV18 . CASSRRDRDNNQPQHF TGTGCCAGCTCACGGAGGGACAGGGACAACAATCAGCCCCAGCATTTT
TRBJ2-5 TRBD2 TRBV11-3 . CASSLPTSGTETQYF TGTGCCAGCAGCTTACCGACTAGCGGGACGGAGACCCAGTACTTC
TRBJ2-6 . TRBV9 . CASSVVSTGANVLTF TGTGCCAGCAGCGTAGTTTCAACAGGGGCCAACGTCCTGACTTTC
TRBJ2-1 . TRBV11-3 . CASSLDRGAGNEQFF TGTGCCAGCAGCTTAGACCGGGGGGCAGGAAATGAGCAGTTCTTC
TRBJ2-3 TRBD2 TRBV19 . CASRSGGGDTQYF TGTGCCAGTCGAAGCGGGGGCGGGGATACGCAGTATTTT
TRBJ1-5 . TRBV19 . CASSPPGGDQPQHF TGTGCCAGTAGTCCCCCGGGGGGAGATCAGCCCCAGCATTTT
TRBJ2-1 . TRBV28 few CASSPEGGGSYNEQFF TGTGCCAGCAGCCCCGAGGGGGGGGGCTCCTACAATGAGCAGTTCTTC
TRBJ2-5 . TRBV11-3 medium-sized CASSWEYTKGGPGSQYF TGTGCCAGCAGCTGGGAATACACTAAGGGGGGACCGGGGTCCCAGTACTTC
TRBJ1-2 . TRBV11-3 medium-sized CASSQVGGPSSYGYTF TGTGCCAGCAGCCAGGTGGGGGGCCCTAGCTCCTATGGCTACACCTTC
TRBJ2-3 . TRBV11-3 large CASSLGTPGTDTQYF TGTGCCAGCAGCTTGGGTACCCCCGGCACAGATACGCAGTATTTT
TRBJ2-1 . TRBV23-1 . CASSQVMGHNEQFF TGCGCCAGCAGCCAAGTTATGGGCCACAATGAGCAGTTCTTC
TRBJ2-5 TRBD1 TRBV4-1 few CASSQGWTGKETQYF TGCGCCAGCAGCCAAGGCTGGACAGGGAAAGAGACCCAGTACTTC
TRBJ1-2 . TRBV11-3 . CASSLSFGVSYGYTF TGTGCCAGCAGCTTGAGTTTTGGGGTGAGCTATGGCTACACCTTC
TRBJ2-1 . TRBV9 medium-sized CASSVTSKVFNEQFF TGTGCCAGCAGCGTAACCAGCAAAGTCTTTAATGAGCAGTTCTTC
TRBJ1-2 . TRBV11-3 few CASSPGAEESSYTF TGTGCCAGCAGTCCTGGGGCTGAAGAGTCGAGCTACACCTTC
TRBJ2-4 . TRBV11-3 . CASSLGDWALAKNIQYF TGTGCCAGCAGCTTGGGTGACTGGGCCCTAGCCAAAAACATTCAGTACTTC
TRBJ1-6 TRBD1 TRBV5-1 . CASTFGQANSPLHF TGCGCCAGCACCTTTGGACAGGCTAATTCACCCCTCCACTTT
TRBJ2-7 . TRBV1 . CASSQDRRGGNYEQYF TGCGCCAGCAGCCAAGATAGAAGAGGGGGGAACTACGAGCAGTACTTC
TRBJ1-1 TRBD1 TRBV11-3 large CASSFTGTGVSTEAFF TGTGCCAGCAGCTTTACCGGGACAGGGGTTTCCACTGAAGCTTTCTTT
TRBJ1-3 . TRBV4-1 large CASSQGASGNTIYF TGCGCCAGCAGCCAGGGGGCCTCTGGAAACACCATATATTTT
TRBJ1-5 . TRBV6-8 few CASIEAGNNQPQHF TGTGCCAGCATTGAGGCCGGGAACAATCAGCCCCAGCATTTT
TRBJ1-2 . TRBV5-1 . CASSLEAGPTNYGYTF TGCGCCAGCAGCTTGGAAGCAGGGCCGACTAACTATGGCTACACCTTC
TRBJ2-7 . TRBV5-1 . CASSPTGTVYEQYF TGCGCCAGCAGCCCCACAGGGACGGTCTACGAGCAGTACTTC
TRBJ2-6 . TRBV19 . CASTPGGGGNSGANVLTF TGTGCCAGTACCCCAGGGGGAGGAGGGAACTCTGGGGCCAACGTCCTGACTTTC
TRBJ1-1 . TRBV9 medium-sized CASSVDGLTEAFF TGTGCCAGCAGCGTAGATGGATTGACTGAAGCTTTCTTT
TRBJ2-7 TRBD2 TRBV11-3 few CASSPGLAVNYEQYF TGTGCCAGCAGCCCGGGACTAGCGGTAAACTACGAGCAGTACTTC
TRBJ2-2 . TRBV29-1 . CSVEDGGGRGELFF TGCAGCGTTGAAGATGGAGGGGGGCGAGGGGAGCTGTTTTTT
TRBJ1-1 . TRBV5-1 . CASSPWEGDTEAFF TGCGCCAGCAGCCCGTGGGAGGGAGACACTGAAGCTTTCTTT
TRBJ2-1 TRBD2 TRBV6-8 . CAINPLAGAINEQFF TGTGCCATCAACCCACTAGCGGGGGCTATCAATGAGCAGTTCTTC